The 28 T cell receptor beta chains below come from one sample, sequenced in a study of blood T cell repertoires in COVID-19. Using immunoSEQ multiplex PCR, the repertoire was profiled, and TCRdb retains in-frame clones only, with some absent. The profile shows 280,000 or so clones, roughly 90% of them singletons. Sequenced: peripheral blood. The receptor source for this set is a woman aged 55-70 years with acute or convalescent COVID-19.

This chain's CDR3 is CASTNGGGSNQPQHF. As DNA, the CDR3 is TGTGCCAGTACCAATGGGGGGGGATCCAATCAGCCCCAGCATTTT. The chain recombines TRBV19 with TRBJ1-5; D might be TRBD1 (5 bases). Germline V gene sequence: CDR1 LNHDA, CDR2 SQIVND (reference sequence). The CDR3 contains 15 residues. Trimming took 7 bases from V and 3 from J, leaving 16 bases between them.

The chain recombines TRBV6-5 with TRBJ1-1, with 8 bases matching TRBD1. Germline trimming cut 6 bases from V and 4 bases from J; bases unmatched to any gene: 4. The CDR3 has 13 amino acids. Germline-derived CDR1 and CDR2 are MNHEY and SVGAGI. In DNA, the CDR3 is TGTGCCAGCAGCGGGACAGGCGGCACTGAAGCTTTCTTT. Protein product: CASSGTGGTEAFF.

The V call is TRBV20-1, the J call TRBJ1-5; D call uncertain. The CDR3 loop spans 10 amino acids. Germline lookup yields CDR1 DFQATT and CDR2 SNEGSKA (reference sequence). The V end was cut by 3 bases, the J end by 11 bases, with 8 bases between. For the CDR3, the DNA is TGCAGTGCTAGGGAGGAGTCCCAGCATTTT. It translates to CSAREESQHF.

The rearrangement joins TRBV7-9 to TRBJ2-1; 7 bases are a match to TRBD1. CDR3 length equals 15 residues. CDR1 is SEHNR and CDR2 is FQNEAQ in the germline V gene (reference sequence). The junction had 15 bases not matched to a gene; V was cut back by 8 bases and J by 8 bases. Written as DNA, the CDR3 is TGTGCCAGCGGCGGTGGGCTAGACAGGGCCTATGAGCAGTTCTTC. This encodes CASGGGLDRAYEQFF.

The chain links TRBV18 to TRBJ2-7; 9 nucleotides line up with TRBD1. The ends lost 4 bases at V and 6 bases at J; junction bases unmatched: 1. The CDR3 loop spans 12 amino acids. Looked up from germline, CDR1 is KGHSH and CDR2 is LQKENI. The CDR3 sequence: CASSLQGAEQYF. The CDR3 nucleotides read TGTGCCAGCTCACTACAGGGGGCCGAGCAGTACTTC.

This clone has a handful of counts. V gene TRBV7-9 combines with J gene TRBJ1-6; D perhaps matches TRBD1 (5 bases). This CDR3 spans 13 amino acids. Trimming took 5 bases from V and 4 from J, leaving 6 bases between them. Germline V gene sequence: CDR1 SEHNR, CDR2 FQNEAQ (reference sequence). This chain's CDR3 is CASSPGYNSPLHF. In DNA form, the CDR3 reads TGTGCCAGCAGCCCAGGGTATAATTCACCCCTCCACTTT.

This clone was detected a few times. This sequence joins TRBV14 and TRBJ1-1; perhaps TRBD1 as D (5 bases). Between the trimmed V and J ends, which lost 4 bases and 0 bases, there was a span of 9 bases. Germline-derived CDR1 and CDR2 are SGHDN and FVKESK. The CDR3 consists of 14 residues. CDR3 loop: CASSRDRLNTEAFF. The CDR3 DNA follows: TGTGCCAGCAGCCGCGACAGATTGAACACTGAAGCTTTCTTT.

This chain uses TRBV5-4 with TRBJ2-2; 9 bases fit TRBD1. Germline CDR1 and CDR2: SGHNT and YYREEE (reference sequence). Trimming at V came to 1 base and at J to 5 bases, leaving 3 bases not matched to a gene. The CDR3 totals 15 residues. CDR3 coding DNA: TGTGCCAGCAGCTTGTGGGACAGGGTGACCGGGGAGCTGTTTTTT. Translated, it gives CASSLWDRVTGELFF.

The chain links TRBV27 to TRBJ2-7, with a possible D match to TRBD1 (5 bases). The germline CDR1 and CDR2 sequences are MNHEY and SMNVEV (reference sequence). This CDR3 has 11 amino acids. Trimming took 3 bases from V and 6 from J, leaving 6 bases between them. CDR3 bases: TGTGCCAGCAGTTTCAGGGCCGAGCAGTACTTC. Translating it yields CASSFRAEQYF.

The CDR3 sequence: CASSYNRGYGYTF. DNA of the CDR3: TGTGCCAGCAGCTATAACAGGGGATATGGCTACACCTTC. The V gene is TRBV5-4, the J gene TRBJ1-2, with 7 bases that match TRBD1. Germline-derived CDR1 and CDR2 are SGHNT and YYREEE (reference sequence). V gave up 3 bases and J gave up 5 bases; unmatched junction bases: 4. The CDR3 sequence is 13 residues long.

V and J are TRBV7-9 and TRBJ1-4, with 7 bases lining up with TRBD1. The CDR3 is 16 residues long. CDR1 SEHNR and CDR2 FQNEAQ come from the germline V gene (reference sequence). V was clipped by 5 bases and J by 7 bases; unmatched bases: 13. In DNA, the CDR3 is TGTGCCAGCAGCCCACGGACAGGTATGTTGTCTGAAAAACTGTTTTTT. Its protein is CASSPRTGMLSEKLFF. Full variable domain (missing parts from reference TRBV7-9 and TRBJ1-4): DTGVSQNPRHKITKRGQNVTFRCDPISEHNRLYWYRQTLGQGPEFLTYFQNEAQLEKSRLLSDRFSAERPKGSFSTLEIQRTEQGDSAMYLCASSPRTGMLSEKLFFGSGTQLSVL.

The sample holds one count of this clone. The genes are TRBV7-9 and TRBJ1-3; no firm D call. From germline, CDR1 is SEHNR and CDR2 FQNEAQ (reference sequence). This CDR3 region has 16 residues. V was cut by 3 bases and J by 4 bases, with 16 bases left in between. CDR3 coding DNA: TGTGCCAGCAGCTTTTCTGTTTCAGGCTTAGGAAACACCATATATTTT. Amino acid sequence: CASSFSVSGLGNTIYF. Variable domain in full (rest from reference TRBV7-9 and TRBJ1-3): DTGVSQNPRHKITKRGQNVTFRCDPISEHNRLYWYRQTLGQGPEFLTYFQNEAQLEKSRLLSDRFSAERPKGSFSTLEIQRTEQGDSAMYLCASSFSVSGLGNTIYFGEGSWLTVV.

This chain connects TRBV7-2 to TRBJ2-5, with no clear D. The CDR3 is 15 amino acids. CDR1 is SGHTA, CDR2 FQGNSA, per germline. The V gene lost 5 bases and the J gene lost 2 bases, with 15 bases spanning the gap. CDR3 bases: TGTGCCAGCAGCGTCGATGGGCGCCCTCAAGAGACCCAGTACTTC. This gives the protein CASSVDGRPQETQYF. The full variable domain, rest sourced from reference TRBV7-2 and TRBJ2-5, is GAGVSQSPSNKVTEKGKDVELRCDPISGHTALYWYRQSLGQGLEFLIYFQGNSAPDKSGLPSDRFSAERTGGSVSTLTIQRTQQEDSAVYLCASSVDGRPQETQYFGPGTRLLVL.

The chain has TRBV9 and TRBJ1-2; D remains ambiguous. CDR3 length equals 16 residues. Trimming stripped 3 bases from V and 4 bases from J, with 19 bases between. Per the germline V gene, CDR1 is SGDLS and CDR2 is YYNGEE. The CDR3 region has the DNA TGTGCCAGCAGCGAGGGCTCCGGGAAGACGATCTATGGCTACACCTTC. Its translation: CASSEGSGKTIYGYTF. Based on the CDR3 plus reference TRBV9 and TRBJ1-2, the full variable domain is DSGVTQTPKHLITATGQRVTLRCSPRSGDLSVYWYQQSLDQGLQFLIQYYNGEERAKGNILERFSAQQFPDLHSELNLSSLELGDSALYFCASSEGSGKTIYGYTFGSGTRLTVV.

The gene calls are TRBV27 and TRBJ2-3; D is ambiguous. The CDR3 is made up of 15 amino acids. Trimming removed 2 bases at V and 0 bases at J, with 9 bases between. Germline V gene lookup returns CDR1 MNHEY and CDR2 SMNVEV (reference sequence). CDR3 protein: CASSLVGRSTDTQYF. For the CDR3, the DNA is TGTGCCAGCAGTTTAGTGGGCAGAAGCACAGATACGCAGTATTTT.

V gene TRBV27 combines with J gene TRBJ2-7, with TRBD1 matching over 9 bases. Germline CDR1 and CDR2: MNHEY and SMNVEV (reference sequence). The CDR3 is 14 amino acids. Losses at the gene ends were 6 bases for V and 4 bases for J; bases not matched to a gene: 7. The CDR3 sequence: CASRDRGLVYEQYF. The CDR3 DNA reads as TGTGCCAGCAGGGACAGGGGTTTGGTTTACGAGCAGTACTTC.

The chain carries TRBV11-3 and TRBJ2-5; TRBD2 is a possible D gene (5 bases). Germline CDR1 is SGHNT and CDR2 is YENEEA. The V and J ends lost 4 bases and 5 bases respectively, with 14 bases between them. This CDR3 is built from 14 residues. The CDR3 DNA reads TGTGCCAGCAGCTCCGGGCGGGCCTGGGAGACCCAGTACTTC. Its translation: CASSSGRAWETQYF.

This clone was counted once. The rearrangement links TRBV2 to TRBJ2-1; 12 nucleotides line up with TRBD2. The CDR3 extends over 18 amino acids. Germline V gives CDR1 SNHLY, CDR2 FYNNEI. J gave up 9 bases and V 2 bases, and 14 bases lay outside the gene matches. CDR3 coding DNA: TGTGCCAGCAGTGAAAGAATGCGGCTAGCGGGAGGGCCCGGTGAGCAGTTCTTC. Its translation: CASSERMRLAGGPGEQFF.

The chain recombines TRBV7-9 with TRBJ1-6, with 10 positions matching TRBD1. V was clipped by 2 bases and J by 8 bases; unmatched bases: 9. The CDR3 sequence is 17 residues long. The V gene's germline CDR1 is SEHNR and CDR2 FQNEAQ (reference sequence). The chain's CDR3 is CASSLLPGQGIHSPLHF. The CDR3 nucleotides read TGTGCCAGCAGCTTATTACCGGGACAGGGGATCCATTCACCCCTCCACTTT.

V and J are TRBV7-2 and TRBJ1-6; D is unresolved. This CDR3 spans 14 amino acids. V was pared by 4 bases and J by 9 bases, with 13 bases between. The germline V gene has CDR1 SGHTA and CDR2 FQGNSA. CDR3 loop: CASSSFAGVSPLHF. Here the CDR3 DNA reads TGTGCCAGCAGCTCTTTCGCCGGGGTTTCACCCCTCCACTTT.

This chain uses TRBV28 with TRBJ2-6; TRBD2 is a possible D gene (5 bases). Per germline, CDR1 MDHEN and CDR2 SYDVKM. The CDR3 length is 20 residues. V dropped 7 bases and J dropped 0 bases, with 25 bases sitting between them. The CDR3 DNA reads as TGTGCCAGCACCCCGCATTATAAATTGGGGAGAGGCTCTGGGGCCAACGTCCTGACTTTC. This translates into CASTPHYKLGRGSGANVLTF.

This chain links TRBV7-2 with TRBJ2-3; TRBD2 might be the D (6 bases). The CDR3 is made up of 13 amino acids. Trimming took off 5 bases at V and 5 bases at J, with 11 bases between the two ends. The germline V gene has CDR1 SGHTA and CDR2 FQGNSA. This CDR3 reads CASSGRRGDTQYF. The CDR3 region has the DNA TGTGCCAGCAGCGGGAGGAGGGGAGATACGCAGTATTTT.

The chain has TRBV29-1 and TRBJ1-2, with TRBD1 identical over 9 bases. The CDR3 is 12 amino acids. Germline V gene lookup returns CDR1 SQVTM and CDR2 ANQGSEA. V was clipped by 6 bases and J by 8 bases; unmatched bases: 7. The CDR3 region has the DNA TGCAGCGTCGTACAGGGGGCGGAGGGCTACACCTTC. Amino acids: CSVVQGAEGYTF.

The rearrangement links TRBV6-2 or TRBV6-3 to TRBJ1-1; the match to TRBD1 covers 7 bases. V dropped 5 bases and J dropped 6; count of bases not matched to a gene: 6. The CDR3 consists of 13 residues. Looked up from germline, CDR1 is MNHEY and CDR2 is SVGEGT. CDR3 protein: CASSQRQGAEAFF. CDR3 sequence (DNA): TGTGCCAGCAGTCAACGACAGGGCGCTGAAGCTTTCTTT.

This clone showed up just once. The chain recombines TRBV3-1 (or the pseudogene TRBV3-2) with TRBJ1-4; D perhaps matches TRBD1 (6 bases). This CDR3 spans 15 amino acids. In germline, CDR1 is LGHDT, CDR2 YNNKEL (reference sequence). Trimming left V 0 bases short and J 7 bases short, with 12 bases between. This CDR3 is CASSQEGQGSEKLFF. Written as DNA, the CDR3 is TGTGCCAGCAGCCAAGAGGGGCAGGGGTCTGAAAAACTGTTTTTT.

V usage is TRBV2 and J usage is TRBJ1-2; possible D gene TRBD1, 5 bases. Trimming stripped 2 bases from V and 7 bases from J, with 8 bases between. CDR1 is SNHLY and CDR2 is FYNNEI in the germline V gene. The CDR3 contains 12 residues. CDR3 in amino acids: CASSEQGFGYTF. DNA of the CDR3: TGTGCCAGCAGTGAACAGGGATTTGGCTACACCTTC.

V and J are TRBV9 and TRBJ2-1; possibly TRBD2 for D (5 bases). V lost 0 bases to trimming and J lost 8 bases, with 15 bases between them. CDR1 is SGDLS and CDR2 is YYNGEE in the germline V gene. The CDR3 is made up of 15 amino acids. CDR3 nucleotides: TGTGCCAGCAGCGTAGTAGGCCTATCGGGGTATGAGCAGTTCTTC. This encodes CASSVVGLSGYEQFF.

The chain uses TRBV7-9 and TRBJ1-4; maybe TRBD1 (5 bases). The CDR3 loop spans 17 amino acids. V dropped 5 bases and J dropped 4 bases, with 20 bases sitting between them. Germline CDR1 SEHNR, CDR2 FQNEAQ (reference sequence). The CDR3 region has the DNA TGTGCCAGCAGCACACGGCTACAGGTATCGAATAATGAAAAACTGTTTTTT. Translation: CASSTRLQVSNNEKLFF.